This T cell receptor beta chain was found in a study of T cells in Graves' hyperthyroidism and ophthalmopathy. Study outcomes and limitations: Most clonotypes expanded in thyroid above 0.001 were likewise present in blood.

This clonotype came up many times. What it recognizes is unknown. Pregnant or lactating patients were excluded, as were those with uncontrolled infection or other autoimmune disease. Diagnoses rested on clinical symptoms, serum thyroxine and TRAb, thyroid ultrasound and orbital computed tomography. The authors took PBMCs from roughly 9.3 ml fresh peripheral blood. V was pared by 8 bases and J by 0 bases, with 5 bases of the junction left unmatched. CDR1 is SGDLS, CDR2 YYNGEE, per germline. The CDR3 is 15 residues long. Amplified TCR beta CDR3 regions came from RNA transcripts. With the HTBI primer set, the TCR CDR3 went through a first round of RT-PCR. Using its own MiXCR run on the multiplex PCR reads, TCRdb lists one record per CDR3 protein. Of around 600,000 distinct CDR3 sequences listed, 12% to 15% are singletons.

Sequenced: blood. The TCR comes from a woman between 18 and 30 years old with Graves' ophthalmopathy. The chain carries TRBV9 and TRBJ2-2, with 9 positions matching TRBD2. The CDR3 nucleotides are TGTGCCAGTTCTAGCGGGAAGACGAACACCGGGGAGCTGTTTTTT. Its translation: CASSSGKTNTGELFF.